This TCR beta chain was documented in a study of human T cells and chemical hapten exposure. About the research overall: Sensitizing treatment utilized 2% DPC over an approximately 2 cm by approximately 2 cm portion of upper inner arm skin. On the upper back, patch tests were applied with 0.01% DPC and read at 6 days.

This clonotype was counted between two and nine times. Antigen: not known. This CDR3 is 13 amino acids long. Germline V gene sequence: CDR1 SGHVS, CDR2 FNYEAQ. V was pared by 5 bases and J by 5 bases, with 10 bases between. Time point noted: patch test 2, 6 weeks after DPC sensitization. Treatment: therapeutic diphenylcyclopropenone sensitization with weekly scalp DPC. In TCRdb, the RACE reads were re-called with MiXCR into one record per CDR3 protein. The table includes 90,000 to 110,000 distinct CDR3 sequences, roughly a tenth detected once. Whole-study findings and limits: Expanded TCRs created a significantly greater count of big CDR3 similarity clusters than controls did.

This TCR derives from a woman in her 40s with alopecia areata. Some clones in this sample may be carry-over from other donors' samples. The specimen was whole blood, collected in connection with sensitization to the hapten diphenylcyclopropenone (DPC). The V call is TRBV7-6, the J call TRBJ2-1, with D tentatively TRBD1 or TRBD2 (5 bases each). This CDR3 reads CASSQGPNNEQFF. CDR3 coding DNA: TGTGCCAGCAGCCAGGGACCTAACAATGAGCAGTTCTTC. The full variable domain, rest sourced from reference TRBV7-6 and TRBJ2-1, is GAGVSQSPRYKVTKRGQDVALRCDPISGHVSLYWYRQALGQGPEFLTYFNYEAQQDKSGLPNDRFSAERPEGSISTLTIQRTEQRDSAMYRCASSQGPNNEQFFGPGTRLTVL.